What follows are 9 T cell receptor beta chains derived from one specimen sequenced in a study of cytomegalovirus exposure and HLA in healthy donors (TCRdb year 2017). The library was produced with the immunoSEQ multiplex PCR assay. The multiplex PCR relied on a mix of 60 forward primers for TCR Vbeta segments and 13 reverse primers for TCR Jbeta segments. TCRdb mirrors the immuneACCESS table, restricted to in-frame sequences. Some clones are absent from its copies; in checked studies, under half trace to an unresolved V gene, and the reason for the others is unknown. In all, the sample holds hundreds of thousands of clones, and approximately 79% of those were seen once. The top ten constitute around 0.2% of the sample. Sequencing was carried out using PBMCs. The receptors come from a girl aged 2 to 10 in good health and CMV-seronegative.

This chain joins TRBV9 and TRBJ1-2; 7 bases agree with TRBD1. Germline V gives CDR1 SGDLS, CDR2 YYNGEE. V shed 3 bases, J shed 4 bases, and the junction held 6 bases outside the gene matches. The CDR3 is made up of 14 amino acids. Written as DNA, the CDR3 is TGTGCCAGCAGCGCACAGACAGGGCTCTATGGCTACACCTTC. As protein: CASSAQTGLYGYTF. The variable domain in full, completed from reference TRBV9 and TRBJ1-2, reads DSGVTQTPKHLITATGQRVTLRCSPRSGDLSVYWYQQSLDQGLQFLIQYYNGEERAKGNILERFSAQQFPDLHSELNLSSLELGDSALYFCASSAQTGLYGYTFGSGTRLTVV.

The rearrangement joins TRBV6-1 to TRBJ2-3, with 11 bases fitting TRBD1. CDR3 size: 15 residues. CDR1 and CDR2 from the germline V gene are MNHNS and SASEGT. Trimming removed 4 bases from V and 4 bases from J; junction bases left unmatched: 4. CDR3 protein: CASSGRTGGADTQYF. The CDR3 region has the DNA TGTGCCAGCAGTGGTCGGACAGGGGGCGCAGATACGCAGTATTTT.

The V call is TRBV11-1, the J call TRBJ2-2, with 7 nucleotides matching TRBD1. CDR1 and CDR2 (germline): SGHAT, FQDESV (reference sequence). The CDR3 extends over 14 amino acids. Losses at the gene ends were 8 bases for V and 1 base for J; bases not matched to a gene: 4. CDR3 protein: CASHRGRNTGELFF. The CDR3 DNA reads as TGTGCCAGCCACAGGGGAAGGAACACCGGGGAGCTGTTTTTT.

This clone was counted only a few times. The chain couples TRBV27 to TRBJ2-1; 9 nucleotides align to TRBD2. Trimming cost V 6 bases and J 2 bases; bases outside gene matches: 5. This CDR3 comprises 15 residues. Germline assignment: CDR1 MNHEY and CDR2 SMNVEV (reference sequence). The CDR3 reads CASRTLAGAYNEQFF. The CDR3 DNA reads as TGTGCCAGCAGGACGTTAGCGGGGGCCTACAATGAGCAGTTCTTC.

The chain links TRBV6-5 to TRBJ1-2, with D possibly being TRBD1 (5 bases). V lost 2 bases and J 4 bases, leaving 8 bases between the germline ends. The CDR3 loop spans 13 amino acids. Germline CDR1 is MNHEY and CDR2 is SVGAGI. The CDR3 here is CASSYRQFYGYTF. CDR3 bases: TGTGCCAGCAGTTACCGACAGTTCTATGGCTACACCTTC.

The V and J genes are TRBV9 and TRBJ1-2; 10 nucleotides align to TRBD1. With V trimmed by 10 bases and J by 5 bases, 20 bases remained unmatched. CDR1 and CDR2 (germline): SGDLS, YYNGEE. This CDR3 comprises 17 residues. CDR3 protein: CAGEFGTGDAVGYGYTF. In nucleotides, the CDR3 is TGTGCCGGAGAGTTTGGGACAGGGGACGCGGTTGGGTATGGCTACACCTTC.

J is TRBJ2-5 and V is TRBV7-6; 13 nucleotides align to TRBD2. Germline lookup yields CDR1 SGHVS and CDR2 FNYEAQ. The V gene end was trimmed by 4 bases and the J gene end by 1 base; junction bases not matched to a gene: 9. This CDR3 is built from 18 residues. CDR3: CASSSRTSGGTFQETQYF. In DNA form, the CDR3 reads TGTGCCAGCAGCTCGAGGACTAGCGGGGGAACCTTCCAAGAGACCCAGTACTTC.

In its sample, this clone was seen once. The chain uses TRBV6-5 and TRBJ2-3; 7 positions match TRBD2. The CDR3 loop spans 16 amino acids. With V trimmed by 4 bases and J by 2 bases, 9 bases remained unmatched. The germline gives CDR1 MNHEY, CDR2 SVGAGI. CDR3 nucleotides: TGTGCCAGCAGTTCCTCGAGCGGGGCCAACACAGATACGCAGTATTTT. Its translation is CASSSSSGANTDTQYF.

The chain is built from TRBV2 and TRBJ2-1; TRBD1 matches 7 bases. The CDR3 runs 15 residues. In germline, CDR1 is SNHLY, CDR2 FYNNEI. Trimming removed 7 bases from V and 2 bases from J; junction bases left unmatched: 8. The CDR3 DNA reads as TGTGCCAGCAAATTACAGGGGTTCGCCTACAATGAGCAGTTCTTC. This codes for CASKLQGFAYNEQFF.